Listed below are T cell receptor beta chains from one sample, sequenced in a study of blood T cell repertoires in COVID-19. Libraries were prepared by immunoSEQ multiplex PCR; TCRdb keeps only in-frame clonotypes and omits some of them. This sample has about 150,000 clones; more than 80% occur once, and the top ten carry 13%. Specimen: peripheral blood. The receptors were gathered from a man aged 18 to 30 with COVID-19, enrolled during active disease. Each CDR3 is given with its conserved first and last residue. The D gene is left open where the match is weak. The listing skips clone size in some rows; elsewhere it reads once, few, many or a size class.

D	V	length	size	J	CDR3	DNA
-	TRBV14	17	-	TRBJ1-1	CASSQRPTTGTEIEAFF	TGTGCCAGCAGCCAAAGGCCCACGACCGGGACTGAGATTGAAGCTTTCTTT
TRBD2	TRBV24-1	16	-	TRBJ2-1	CATSDLSGSNYNEQFF	TGTGCCACCAGTGATTTAAGCGGGAGCAACTACAATGAGCAGTTCTTC
-	TRBV28	14	-	TRBJ2-7	CASSTPGHTYEQYF	TGTGCCAGCAGTACACCGGGACACACCTACGAGCAGTACTTC
TRBD2	TRBV19	16	once	TRBJ2-4	CASRAGTSGRRSIQYF	TGTGCCTCCCGAGCGGGGACTAGCGGGAGGAGAAGCATTCAGTACTTC
-	TRBV28	13	-	TRBJ1-1	CASSFYAKTEAFF	TGTGCCAGCAGTTTCTACGCAAAAACCGAAGCTTTCTTT
-	TRBV28	18	once	TRBJ2-4	CASSFPSYRELAKNIQYF	TGTGCCAGCAGTTTCCCTTCATACAGGGAACTAGCCAAAAACATTCAGTACTTC
TRBD2	TRBV28	15	-	TRBJ2-3	CASRYGGSFTDTQYF	TGTGCCAGCAGATACGGGGGGTCCTTCACAGATACGCAGTATTTT
TRBD2	TRBV9	16	-	TRBJ2-7	CASSSGLAGAPHEQYF	TGTGCCAGCAGTTCGGGACTAGCGGGAGCCCCCCACGAGCAGTACTTC
-	TRBV29-1	13	-	TRBJ1-1	CSVDRTEGTEAFF	TGCAGCGTGGATAGGACGGAGGGGACTGAAGCTTTCTTT
TRBD1	TRBV10-2	14	-	TRBJ2-2	CASSDLGQTGELFF	TGCGCCAGCAGTGACTTGGGACAGACCGGGGAGCTGTTTTTT
TRBD1	TRBV9	14	-	TRBJ1-6	CASSVTGGTSPLHF	TGTGCCAGCAGCGTAACAGGGGGCACTTCACCCCTCCACTTT
TRBD2	TRBV20-1	14	-	TRBJ2-1	CSASGLAGVNEQFF	TGCAGTGCTAGTGGCCTAGCGGGAGTAAATGAGCAGTTCTTC
-	TRBV6-4	20	few	TRBJ2-4	CASPLWRGLSTSTSKNIQYF	TGTGCCAGCCCTTTGTGGAGGGGACTTTCAACGAGTACATCCAAAAACATTCAGTACTTC
TRBD2	TRBV28	14	-	TRBJ2-5	CASGTYGGRETQYF	TGTGCCAGCGGTACCTATGGCGGGAGGGAGACCCAGTACTTC
-	TRBV7-8	15	-	TRBJ2-7	CASSDYPHGAYEQYF	TGTGCCAGCAGCGACTACCCACACGGGGCCTACGAGCAGTACTTC
TRBD2	TRBV3-1/TRBV3-2	16	-	TRBJ2-3	CASSPCSSGSTDTQYF	TGTGCCAGCAGCCCTTGTTCTAGCGGGAGTACAGATACGCAGTATTTT
TRBD1	TRBV27	15	-	TRBJ2-7	CASSLGQGGSYEQYF	TGTGCCAGCAGTTTAGGACAGGGGGGATCCTACGAGCAGTACTTC
TRBD2	TRBV11-2	18	-	TRBJ2-3	CASSPSPGLDYGTDTQYF	TGTGCCAGCAGCCCATCCCCGGGACTAGACTATGGCACAGATACGCAGTATTTT
TRBD1	TRBV7-2	13	-	TRBJ2-7	CASSSRGPYEQYF	TGTGCCAGCAGCTCCAGGGGGCCATACGAGCAGTACTTC
TRBD2	TRBV29-1	15	-	TRBJ2-7	CSVERSTSGSYEQYF	TGCAGCGTTGAACGGTCGACTAGCGGGAGCTACGAGCAGTACTTC
-	TRBV5-1	14	-	TRBJ2-5	CASSFYDPGETQYF	TGCGCCAGCAGCTTTTATGACCCGGGAGAGACCCAGTACTTC
-	TRBV3-1/TRBV3-2	15	-	TRBJ2-1	CASSQDSSSYNEQFF	TGTGCCAGCAGCCAAGACTCCAGCTCCTACAATGAGCAGTTCTTC
-	TRBV7-9	11	-	TRBJ1-1	CASRTGGEAFF	TGTGCCAGCCGCACGGGGGGAGAAGCTTTCTTT
-	TRBV4-3	12	-	TRBJ1-2	CASSQGVGGYTF	TGCGCCAGCAGCCAAGGTGTCGGGGGCTACACCTTC
-	TRBV11-2	17	-	TRBJ2-3	CASSLSLYGALGDTQYF	TGTGCCAGCAGCTTATCCCTCTATGGAGCCCTAGGAGATACGCAGTATTTT
-	TRBV28	12	-	TRBJ1-1	CASSLPAHSAFF	TGTGCCAGCAGTTTACCTGCCCACTCAGCTTTCTTT
-	TRBV6-5	14	once	TRBJ1-1	CASGRQNRATEAFF	TGTGCCAGCGGTCGACAAAACAGGGCCACTGAAGCTTTCTTT
-	TRBV23-1	15	once	TRBJ1-2	CASSQSIGREDGYTF	TGCGCCAGCAGTCAATCGATCGGCAGGGAAGATGGCTACACCTTC
-	TRBV6-2/TRBV6-3	15	few	TRBJ1-5	CASSPGGGSNQPQHF	TGTGCCAGCAGCCCGGGAGGTGGTAGCAATCAGCCCCAGCATTTT
-	TRBV6-1	14	once	TRBJ1-5	CASSEIGGAQPQHF	TGTGCCAGCAGTGAAATCGGAGGGGCTCAGCCCCAGCATTTT
TRBD1	TRBV28	16	-	TRBJ2-3	CASSSHRQGLTDTQYF	TGTGCCAGCAGTTCTCATCGACAGGGCTTAACAGATACGCAGTATTTT
-	TRBV12-3/TRBV12-4	13	-	TRBJ2-3	CASSQGITDTQYF	TGTGCCAGCAGTCAGGGGATCACAGATACGCAGTATTTT
-	TRBV6-5	14	-	TRBJ1-5	CASSYTGLNQPQHF	TGTGCCAGCAGTTACACGGGTCTCAATCAGCCCCAGCATTTT
TRBD2	TRBV7-2	15	-	TRBJ2-7	CASSVLAGTSYEQYF	TGTGCCAGCAGCGTACTAGCGGGAACCTCCTACGAGCAGTACTTC
-	TRBV19	15	-	TRBJ2-7	CASSPAGTSSYEQYF	TGTGCCAGTAGTCCGGCGGGGACGTCTTCCTACGAGCAGTACTTC
TRBD1	TRBV18	14	once	TRBJ2-7	CASSPTGTAYEQYF	TGTGCCAGCTCACCAACCGGGACAGCGTACGAGCAGTACTTC
-	TRBV7-2	16	-	TRBJ2-7	CASSRRQENGAYEQYF	TGTGCCAGCAGCCGCAGACAGGAAAACGGGGCTTACGAGCAGTACTTC